Listed below are T cell receptor beta chains from one sample, sequenced in a study of patients and donors after allogeneic stem cell transplantation. TCRdb called the RT-PCR reads again in MiXCR, with one record for every CDR3 protein. The repertoire holds approximately 170,000 distinct CDR3 sequences, about a quarter seen once, with around 26% in the top ten. The sample was blood, either unsorted or a sorted T cell fraction (not recorded which). The receptor source for this set is a human donor who was either an allogeneic HSCT recipient or a stem cell or donor lymphocyte infusion donor (not recorded which). It is not recorded whose cells these are; they may come from a transplant donor. The CDR3 runs from the conserved cysteine through the conserved F or W. The D gene is left open where the match is weak. Size is omitted from some rows. Given values are once, few, many or a class for expanded clones.

D,J,V,size,DNA,CDR3
TRBD1,TRBJ1-2,TRBV12-3/TRBV12-4,few,TGTGCCAGCAGCCGGACAGGGAAAGGCTACACCTTC,CASSRTGKGYTF
-,TRBJ2-3,TRBV4-1,few,TGCGCCAGCAGCCAAGGAAGCTTCGACGGACGGCACACAGATACGCAGTATTTT,CASSQGSFDGRHTDTQYF
-,TRBJ2-7,TRBV20-1,few,TGCAGTGCTAGAGATCAGGGCAGGTCCTACGAGCAGTACTTC,CSARDQGRSYEQYF
-,TRBJ2-3,TRBV15,few,TGTGCCACCGGTCTAGCGAGAAGCACAGATACGCAGTATTTT,CATGLARSTDTQYF
-,TRBJ2-6,TRBV21-1,few,TGTGCCAGCGGGCGGTTGGGGGCTGGGGCCAACGTCCTGACTTTC,CASGRLGAGANVLTF
-,TRBJ2-1,TRBV24-1,few,TGTGCCACCAGTGACGAGTGGGGGAATCAGGGATACAATGAGCAGTTCTTC,CATSDEWGNQGYNEQFF
TRBD1,TRBJ1-1,TRBV15,many,TGTGCCACCAGCAGTATACAGGGGACTGCTGAAGCTTTCTTT,CATSSIQGTAEAFF
-,TRBJ2-1,TRBV20-1,few,TGCAGTGCTATTAGTCACTCAGGGCGGAGTGAGCAGTTCTTC,CSAISHSGRSEQFF
-,TRBJ1-4,TRBV20-1,-,TGCAGTGCACCGGGACATCCCTTCACCACAACTAATGAAAAACTGTTTTTT,CSAPGHPFTTTNEKLFF
TRBD1,TRBJ1-5,TRBV10-3,many,TGTGCCACCCGGGACAGGGAAGTAGGGCAGCCCCAGCATTTT,CATRDREVGQPQHF
-,TRBJ1-2,TRBV28,many,TGTGCCAGCCGGGATGGCTATGGCTACACCTTC,CASRDGYGYTF
-,TRBJ2-3,TRBV20-1,-,TGCAGTGCTAGCGAAATCCGGCGCGGGTATACGCAGTATTTT,CSASEIRRGYTQYF
-,TRBJ2-7,TRBV20-1,-,TGCAGTGCTAGAGATCGAGACGGACCCTACGAGCAGTACTTC,CSARDRDGPYEQYF
-,TRBJ1-1,TRBV3-1,-,TGTGCCAGCAGCAAAAAGACCGGACGGCTGAACACTGAAGCTTTCTTT,CASSKKTGRLNTEAFF
-,TRBJ2-1,TRBV18,few,TGTGCCAGCTCACCATATTTCATCGAGGAGCAGTTCTTC,CASSPYFIEEQFF
-,TRBJ1-3,TRBV12-3/TRBV12-4,few,TGTGCCAGCAGTACAAACACCATATATTTT,CASSTNTIYF
-,TRBJ1-2,TRBV7-2,-,TGTGCCAGCAGCTCCCCAGGGAAGGACTATGGCTACACCTTC,CASSSPGKDYGYTF
TRBD1,TRBJ2-5,TRBV5-6,once,TGTGCCAGCAGCAAGGGACAGGTTTCTTCGGAGACCCAGTACTTC,CASSKGQVSSETQYF
-,TRBJ1-4,TRBV21-1,few,TGTGCCAGCAGCCCGAGGGAGGTGAATGAAAAACTGTTTTTT,CASSPREVNEKLFF
-,TRBJ1-2,TRBV29-1,-,TGCAGCGTCGCCCGCCCCCACGGCTATGGCTACACCTTC,CSVARPHGYGYTF
-,TRBJ2-1,TRBV7-3,-,TGTGCCAGCAGCTCACAGGGAAGGGATGAGCAGTTCTTC,CASSSQGRDEQFF
-,TRBJ1-4,TRBV6-5,few,TGTGCCAGCAGTTCTCCGGGACTTTCCCCTGAAAAACTGTTTTTT,CASSSPGLSPEKLFF
-,TRBJ1-4,TRBV27,-,TGTGCCAGCAGTCCCGGGGCACGCGCGGAAAAACTGTTTTTT,CASSPGARAEKLFF